The entry that follows covers one T cell receptor (beta chain) sequence. Its target antigen remains unknown. Per-nucleotide qualities are absent, and no much larger clonotype sits a single base away. TCRbeta CDR3 regions were amplified from genomic DNA by means of the immunoSEQ Assay, a bias-controlled multiplex PCR. As for how the authors treated the data: The number of nucleated cells in each sample was estimated from the amplification of reference gene primers within the assay. To quantify the absolute abundance of each unique TCRbeta CDR3 rearrangement, sequence reads were collapsed and filtered. For each sample, productive Simpson clonality was calculated as the square root of Simpson's diversity index over productive rearrangements. TCRdb took this table from immuneACCESS and kept in-frame rearrangements with V and J called. Such tables lack part of the clones; where checked against another copy, unresolved V genes explain under half of the gap, and the rest is unexplained. That table furnishes V, J and clone size, whereas the DNA furnished D and trimming. A total of about 230,000 clones appear in this sample, roughly 91% of them only once. The ten largest account for 3.5% to 4.5% of the sample.

Deletion took 0 bases off V and 2 bases off J, with a span of 9 bases between the germline ends. CDR1 LGHNA and CDR2 YNFKEQ are derived from the germline V gene. CDR3 length: 15 amino acids, cysteine to phenylalanine. Kept here is only the CDR3 DNA, which spans 45 bases and is read in frame from base 1. The data are from a study of blood T cell repertoires in COVID-19 (dated by TCRdb to the early 2020s). The study in broad terms: The collaborator samples originated in the United States, Italy and Spain and spanned the acute and convalescent phases of COVID-19. The prospective study material was composed of cDNA or gDNA derived from T cells, B-cell-depleted T cells, or PBMCs. The dataset comprised deeply sampled blood TCRbeta repertoires from subjects exposed to, actively infected with, or recovered from COVID-19. The repertoires were made available in a free public database intended to serve as a resource for research on the immune response to SARS-CoV-2. The samples were drawn from two sources: the first 160 participants of the ongoing ImmuneRACE study, and 950 to 1,500 subjects contributed by 6 global collaborators. The sample metadata nearly always contained a de-identified subject ID, COVID-19 status, age in years and sex. Where HLA class I and class II types were available, the types were taken from metadata supplied by the sample provider, not from assay-based typing.

General conclusions and limits of the study: The amount of clinical and demographic metadata varied by source and participant and was provided uncurated.

Enrolling through a virtual design, the prospective study's participants ranged in age from roughly 18 to 100 years and lived across 20 to 25 United States geographic areas. In the prospective study, participants were assigned to cohorts based on the clinical history participants reported in a screening survey and a study questionnaire. Each participant in the prospective study had whole blood, serum and a nasopharyngeal or oropharyngeal swab collected by mobile phlebotomists. Additional blood draws and questionnaires over an approximately two-month period could optionally be provided by prospective study participants. Prospective study blood samples were shipped either frozen or at room temperature before DNA extraction.

This clonotype originated in a woman aged 25 to 45 with acute COVID-19. The sequenced sample was PBMCs or T cells enriched from blood (not recorded which). The rearrangement joined TRBV4-2 to TRBJ2-3, and possibly TRBD2, on 6 matching bases. CDR3 region: CASSQEERATDTQYF. The nucleotides read TGTGCCAGCAGCCAAGAAGAGCGGGCCACAGATACGCAGTATTTT.